This T cell receptor beta chain was profiled in a study of blood T cells in healthy people across ages. Findings of the study overall: Underestimates were what the diversity estimates from one million T cells were considered to be. A strong correlation between TCR beta diversity and naive T cell percentage was seen.

A J-beta primer mix and a sample-barcoded 5' primer were used in a second PCR of roughly 7 to 12 cycles. MiXCR, applied by TCRdb to the 5' RACE reads, yields one record per CDR3 protein. The sample records some 1.5 million distinct CDR3 sequences, roughly 27% being singletons. The CDR3 has 11 amino acids. V dropped 8 bases and J dropped 5 bases, with 6 bases sitting between them. Germline CDR1 reads SEHNR; CDR2 reads FQNEAQ (reference sequence). As regards this clonotype: Its matching antigen is unknown.

Isolation per sample recovered at least 7 million PBMCs. The chain couples TRBV7-9 to TRBJ2-2; TRBD1 is a possible D gene (5 bases). The TCR comes from a woman aged 30 to 39 in good health. The sequenced material came from blood. The CDR3 protein is CASAGTGELFF. In DNA form, the CDR3 reads TGTGCCAGCGCAGGGACCGGGGAGCTGTTTTTT.